The clone carrying this TCR beta chain has ten or more counts. Its antigen is undetermined. Patients with uncontrolled infections, other autoimmune diseases, pregnancy or lactation were excluded. Each 10 ml fresh peripheral blood draw supplied the PBMCs. TCR beta CDR3 regions were amplified from RNA. RT-PCR in the first round (using the HTBI primer set) targeted the TCR CDR3. TCRdb reprocessed the multiplex PCR reads with MiXCR, giving one entry per CDR3 protein. This repertoire shows around 340,000 distinct CDR3 sequences, roughly 18% found once; its top ten account for roughly a sixth. The data were obtained in a study of T cells in Graves' hyperthyroidism and ophthalmopathy. CDR3 length: 15 amino acids. Germline loops: CDR1 SGHVS, CDR2 FQNEAQ. V lost 1 base and J 1 base, leaving 10 bases between the germline ends. Study results and caveats: Prediction of ophthalmopathy progression came a median around 6 months pre-onset.

Sequencing was done on a sample of blood. V usage is TRBV7-8 and J usage is TRBJ1-1; D is ambiguous. This sequence originates from a woman between 35 and 50 years old with Graves' ophthalmopathy. The CDR3 spells CASSLVERPNTEAFF. CDR3 bases: TGTGCCAGCAGCTTAGTTGAGAGACCGAACACTGAAGCTTTCTTT. Full variable domain (remainder filled in from reference TRBV7-8 and TRBJ1-1): GAGVSQSPRYKVAKRGQDVALRCDPISGHVSLFWYQQALGQGPEFLTYFQNEAQLDKSGLPSDRFFAERPEGSVSTLKIQRTQQEDSAVYLCASSLVERPNTEAFFGQGTRLTVV.